Following are 10 T cell receptor beta chains from one sample sequenced in a study of shared clonotypes between healthy human individuals. Produced via immunoSEQ multiplex PCR; TCRdb's table is partial and in-frame only. The data contain hundreds of thousands of clones, around 81% of them singletons. Sequences were obtained from PBMCs. These receptors came from a woman aged 35 to 49 in good health. Some clones in this sample may be carry-over from other donors' samples.

This clone has just one count. This rearrangement joins TRBV27 to TRBJ2-7; D gene ambiguous. The ends were cut back, 5 bases at V and 1 base at J, with 21 bases in the middle. Germline loops: CDR1 MNHEY, CDR2 SMNVEV (reference sequence). This CDR3 has 17 amino acids. CDR3 amino acids: CASSTGRSPPTSYEQYF. CDR3 in DNA: TGTGCCAGCAGTACTGGACGGAGCCCGCCGACGTCCTACGAGCAGTACTTC.

This rearrangement joins TRBV6-6 to TRBJ1-4; perhaps TRBD1 as D (5 bases). The CDR3 spans 15 residues. The V end lost 4 bases, the J end lost 2 bases, and 11 bases lay between the germline ends. Per the germline V gene, CDR1 is MNHNY and CDR2 is SVGAGI (reference sequence). The CDR3 bases are TGTGCCAGCAGTTTCGGGACCGCTACTAATGAAAAACTGTTTTTT. Its translation is CASSFGTATNEKLFF.

The chain employs TRBV7-2 and TRBJ2-7; 8 bases are a match to TRBD2. This CDR3 contains 15 residues. Looked up from germline, CDR1 is SGHTA and CDR2 is FQGNSA. With 6 bases clipped from V and 3 bases from J, the junction kept 10 bases outside the gene matches. In nucleotides, the CDR3 is TGTGCCAGCAGTGCAGGACTAGCCTCATTCTACGAGCAGTACTTC. Translated, it gives CASSAGLASFYEQYF.

On this clone: One end of the junction fails to match germline, which may point to a read error. This chain uses TRBV18 with TRBJ2-3, with 13 bases that match TRBD2. Germline CDR1 KGHSH, CDR2 LQKENI. The CDR3 is 19 residues long. The CDR3 coding sequence is TGTGCTAGCTCATGGACTAGCGGGAGTTTAAGGTCTCCCACAGATACGCAGTATTTT. Translating it yields CASSWTSGSLRSPTDTQYF.

The V call is TRBV2, the J call TRBJ2-1, with TRBD2 matching 8 bases. The CDR3 runs 15 residues. Unmatched junction bases numbered 4, after V lost 3 bases and J lost 3 bases. Germline loops: CDR1 SNHLY, CDR2 FYNNEI. CDR3 sequence reads: CASSDSLAGYNEQFF. The DNA of the CDR3 is TGTGCCAGCAGTGATAGTCTAGCGGGCTACAATGAGCAGTTCTTC.

This rearrangement joins TRBV28 to TRBJ2-5; D may be TRBD2 (5 bases). Trimming cost V 6 bases and J 5 bases, with 13 bases left between them. CDR1 is MDHEN and CDR2 is SYDVKM in the germline V gene. The CDR3 is made up of 13 amino acids. Written as DNA, the CDR3 is TGTGCCAGCAGCTCATCGGGGTGGGAGACCCAGTACTTC. It encodes CASSSSGWETQYF.

The rearrangement uses TRBV27 and TRBJ2-3; 7 nucleotides agree with TRBD2. Germline CDR1 and CDR2: MNHEY and SMNVEV (reference sequence). The CDR3 loop spans 14 amino acids. The DNA for the CDR3 is TGTGGAACCGCCAGCGGGACCAACACAGATACGCAGTATTTT. This translates into CGTASGTNTDTQYF.

The chain couples TRBV29-1 to TRBJ2-1, with 7 bases that match TRBD2. J lost 8 bases, V lost 4 bases, and 8 bases had no gene match. CDR1 is SQVTM and CDR2 is ANQGSEA in the germline V gene. CDR3 size: 13 residues. The CDR3 DNA reads as TGCAGCGTTGGAGGGCTAGCGGCGGATGAGCAGTTCTTC. It codes for CSVGGLAADEQFF.

This clone has just one count. The chain recombines TRBV9 with TRBJ2-7, with TRBD2 matching over 9 bases. Germline V CDR1 and CDR2: SGDLS, YYNGEE. This CDR3 is built from 15 residues. Trimming at V came to 0 bases and at J to 1 base, leaving 2 bases not matched to a gene. This chain's CDR3 is CASSVGGLASYEQYF. In DNA, the CDR3 is TGTGCCAGCAGCGTAGGGGGACTAGCTTCCTACGAGCAGTACTTC.

The chain couples TRBV7-2 to TRBJ2-5; D perhaps matches TRBD1 (6 bases). The CDR3 runs 14 residues. V shed 5 bases and J shed 5 bases, with 15 bases lying between them. Germline V gives CDR1 SGHTA, CDR2 FQGNSA. The CDR3 DNA follows: TGTGCCAGCAGCCCCCTCCGGCAGGGGGAGACCCAGTACTTC. This codes for CASSPLRQGETQYF.